These 3 T cell receptor beta chains were sequenced from one sample in a study of vaccination and CD4 T cells after COVID-19. As for treatment: approximately nine-day PBMC culture with coronavirus spike peptide pools or control peptides (ViraFEST assay). The unexposed donor provided CD4+ T cells, which were taken before the COVID-19 pandemic (2011-2018). An Oncomine TCR Beta short-read assay was used to sequence the DNA from cultured CD4+ T cells. Each CDR3 protein is one row after TCRdb ran MiXCR on the PCR reads. This table has fewer than 7,500 distinct CDR3 sequences, about 41% appearing once. Antigen specificity for these receptors is unknown. The sample taken for sequencing was CD4+ T cells from blood, cultured in vitro. The receptors come from a human donor in good health.

This clonotype turned up a few times. This chain links TRBV7-9 with TRBJ2-3, with D tentatively TRBD1 (5 bases). Germline V gene sequence: CDR1 SEHNR, CDR2 FQNEAQ (reference sequence). This CDR3 contains 14 residues. V was pared by 5 bases and J by 2 bases, with 11 bases between. CDR3 region: CASSQGQYTDTQYF. In DNA form, the CDR3 reads TGTGCCAGCAGCCAAGGACAATACACAGATACGCAGTATTTT.

V and J are TRBV29-1 and TRBJ1-3, with D unresolved. CDR1 SQVTM and CDR2 ANQGSEA come from the germline V gene. The CDR3 is 13 residues long. The V end lost 3 bases, the J end lost 4 bases, and 10 bases lay between the germline ends. The CDR3 DNA reads as TGCAGCGTTGACAGTAGTGGGGGAAACACCATATATTTT. The encoded protein is CSVDSSGGNTIYF.

The gene calls are TRBV6-1 and TRBJ1-2; TRBD1 aligns across 7 bases. V dropped 6 bases and J dropped 8; count of bases not matched to a gene: 12. In germline, CDR1 is MNHNS, CDR2 SASEGT. The CDR3 consists of 14 residues. The CDR3 region is CASSSTWDRTGYTF. The CDR3 nucleotides read TGTGCCAGCAGCTCTACCTGGGACAGAACCGGCTACACCTTC.